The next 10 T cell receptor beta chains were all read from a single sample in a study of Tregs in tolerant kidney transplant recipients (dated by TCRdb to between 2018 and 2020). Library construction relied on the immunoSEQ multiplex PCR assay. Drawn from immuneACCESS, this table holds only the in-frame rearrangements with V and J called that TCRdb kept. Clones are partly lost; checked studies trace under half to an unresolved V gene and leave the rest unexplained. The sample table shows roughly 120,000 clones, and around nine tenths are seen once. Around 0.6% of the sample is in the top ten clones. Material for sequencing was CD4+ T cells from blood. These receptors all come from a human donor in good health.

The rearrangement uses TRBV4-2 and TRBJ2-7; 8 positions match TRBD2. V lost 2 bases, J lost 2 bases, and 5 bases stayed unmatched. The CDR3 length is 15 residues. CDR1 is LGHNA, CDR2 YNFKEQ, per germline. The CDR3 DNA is TGTGCCAGCAGCCAAATAGCGGGGCCGCCCTACGAGCAGTACTTC. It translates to CASSQIAGPPYEQYF.

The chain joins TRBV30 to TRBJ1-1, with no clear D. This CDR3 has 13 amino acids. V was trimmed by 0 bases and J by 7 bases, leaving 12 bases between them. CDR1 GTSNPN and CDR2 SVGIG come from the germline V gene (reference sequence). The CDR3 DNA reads TGTGCCTGGAGTGTAACCCCCACTTATGAAGCTTTCTTT. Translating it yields CAWSVTPTYEAFF.

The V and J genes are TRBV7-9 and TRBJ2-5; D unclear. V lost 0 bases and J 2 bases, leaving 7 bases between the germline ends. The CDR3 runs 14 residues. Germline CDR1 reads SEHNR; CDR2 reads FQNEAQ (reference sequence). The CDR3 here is CASSLAVGQETQYF. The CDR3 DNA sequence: TGTGCCAGCAGCTTAGCCGTAGGGCAAGAGACCCAGTACTTC.

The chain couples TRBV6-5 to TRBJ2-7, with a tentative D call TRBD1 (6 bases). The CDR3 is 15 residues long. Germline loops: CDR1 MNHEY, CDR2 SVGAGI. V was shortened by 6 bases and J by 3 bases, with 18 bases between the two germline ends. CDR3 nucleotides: TGTGCCAGCAGCAGCCGTCAGGGGAAAGTCTACGAGCAGTACTTC. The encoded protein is CASSSRQGKVYEQYF.

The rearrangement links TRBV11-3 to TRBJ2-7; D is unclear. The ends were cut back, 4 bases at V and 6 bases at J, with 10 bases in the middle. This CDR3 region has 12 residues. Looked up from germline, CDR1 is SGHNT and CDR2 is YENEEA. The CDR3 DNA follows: TGTGCCAGCAGCTCCTCCAGGTCCGAGCAGTACTTC. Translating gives CASSSSRSEQYF.

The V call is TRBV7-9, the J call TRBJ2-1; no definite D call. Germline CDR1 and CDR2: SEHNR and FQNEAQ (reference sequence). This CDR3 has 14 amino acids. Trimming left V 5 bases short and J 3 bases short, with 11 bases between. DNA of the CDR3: TGTGCCAGCAGCCGTAGGAGTCTCTACAATGAGCAGTTCTTC. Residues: CASSRRSLYNEQFF.

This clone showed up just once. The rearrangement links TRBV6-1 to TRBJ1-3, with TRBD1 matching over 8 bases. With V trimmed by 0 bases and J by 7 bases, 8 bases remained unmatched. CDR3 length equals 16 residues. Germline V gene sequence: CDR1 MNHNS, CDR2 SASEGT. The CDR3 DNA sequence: TGTGCCAGCAGTGAAGCGCCGAGACAGGGGAGGAACACCATATATTTT. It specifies CASSEAPRQGRNTIYF.

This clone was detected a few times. The CDR3 coding sequence is TGTGCCAGCCTTCTTGCATTTAGGGACAATGAGCAGTTCTTC. The encoded protein is CASLLAFRDNEQFF. The chain combines TRBV2 with TRBJ2-1; the D is unclear. Germline V lookup: CDR1 SNHLY, CDR2 FYNNEI. The ends were cut back, 8 bases at V and 5 bases at J, with 16 bases in the middle. The CDR3 loop spans 14 amino acids.

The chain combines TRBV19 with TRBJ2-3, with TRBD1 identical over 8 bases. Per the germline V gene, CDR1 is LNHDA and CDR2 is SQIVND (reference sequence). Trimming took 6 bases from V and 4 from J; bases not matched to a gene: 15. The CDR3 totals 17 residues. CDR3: CASSPGTGGSRPDTQYF. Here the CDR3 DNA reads TGTGCCAGTAGCCCCGGGACAGGCGGTAGTCGCCCAGATACGCAGTATTTT.

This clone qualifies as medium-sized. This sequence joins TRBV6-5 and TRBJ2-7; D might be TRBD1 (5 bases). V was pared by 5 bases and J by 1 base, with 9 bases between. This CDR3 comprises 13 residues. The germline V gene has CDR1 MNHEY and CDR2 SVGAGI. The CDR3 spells CASSNRNSYEQYF. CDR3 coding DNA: TGTGCCAGCAGTAACAGGAATTCCTACGAGCAGTACTTC.